This T cell receptor (beta chain) emerged from a study of sequential checkpoint blockade in melanoma. In its sample, this clone was seen a few times. The CDR3 sequence is 17 residues long. Germline-derived CDR1 and CDR2 are SGHNT and YENEEA. Trimming removed 0 bases from V and 3 bases from J; junction bases left unmatched: 8. The treatment denotes: randomized to nivolumab then ipilimumab (arm A) or the reverse (arm B). This table comes from immunoSEQ multiplex PCR, and its TCRdb copy is limited to in-frame clones, with some not included. The sample has 20,000 to 25,000 clones, 27% seen once. The starting material was tumor tissue (inferred from file names), obtained from a patient given nivolumab and ipilimumab in sequence. The origin of this receptor is a human donor with melanoma. This chain connects TRBV11-3 to TRBJ1-3; TRBD1 agrees at 7 bases. The CDR3 loop reads CASSLDLQQGNGNTIYF. The CDR3 nucleotides read TGTGCCAGCAGCTTAGATCTCCAACAGGGGAATGGAAACACCATATATTTT.